This is a list of T cell receptor beta chains from one sample in a study of OX40 agonist ivuxolimab in advanced cancers. Clones were read by immunoSEQ multiplex PCR, and TCRdb kept only the in-frame ones, dropping some. The repertoire has some 87,000 clones, around 94% of them found once; the top ten carry approximately 9.9%. Source: CD4+ or CD8+ T cells sorted from blood, taken in a trial of the OX40 agonist ivuxolimab. The origin of the receptors is an adult with an advanced solid tumor such as melanoma, head and neck, liver or kidney cancer. The CDR3 runs from the conserved cysteine through the conserved F or W. Fields, in order: D gene, CDR3 length, J gene, clone size, V gene, CDR3 protein, CDR3 DNA. A D gene is named only where the DNA matches it firmly. Size tells how often a clone was seen (once, few, many) or the class of an expanded clone, and some rows leave it out.

TRBD2 | 18 | TRBJ2-3 | once | TRBV29-1 | CSVAGLAGGRFSTDTQYF | TGCAGCGTTGCGGGACTAGCGGGAGGGCGGTTTAGCACAGATACGCAGTATTTT
NA | 13 | TRBJ2-7 | NA | TRBV13 | CASSLIRLGEQYF | TGTGCCAGCAGCCTCATCAGGCTTGGCGAGCAGTACTTC
NA | 14 | TRBJ2-7 | NA | TRBV9 | CASSVEAGADEQYF | TGTGCCAGCAGCGTAGAGGCGGGGGCGGACGAGCAGTACTTC
NA | 13 | TRBJ2-4 | NA | TRBV27 | CASRGGGKNIQYF | TGTGCCAGCAGGGGGGGCGGGAAAAACATTCAGTACTTC
NA | 16 | TRBJ2-3 | NA | TRBV5-1 | CASSMNSRDWGDTQYF | TGCGCCAGCAGCATGAATAGTCGGGACTGGGGAGATACGCAGTATTTT
NA | 13 | TRBJ2-7 | NA | TRBV11-2 | CASSLTGADEQYF | TGTGCCAGCAGCTTAACGGGGGCAGACGAGCAGTACTTC
NA | 13 | TRBJ2-5 | once | TRBV9 | CASSEGGLETQYF | TGTGCCAGCAGCGAAGGGGGGCTGGAGACCCAGTACTTC
TRBD1 | 14 | TRBJ1-2 | NA | TRBV5-1 | CASSAVRDSDGYTF | TGCGCCAGCAGCGCAGTCCGGGACAGCGATGGCTACACCTTC
NA | 15 | TRBJ1-3 | NA | TRBV7-6 | CASSPRGSSGNTIYF | TGTGCCAGCAGCCCTCGCGGGTCTTCTGGAAACACCATATATTTT
TRBD2 | 15 | TRBJ2-3 | NA | TRBV9 | CASSVEREGADTQYF | TGTGCCAGCAGCGTAGAGCGGGAAGGGGCAGATACGCAGTATTTT
NA | 14 | TRBJ1-1 | NA | TRBV27 | CASRAGAGNTEAFF | TGTGCCAGCAGAGCGGGGGCGGGGAACACTGAAGCTTTCTTT
TRBD2 | 12 | TRBJ2-1 | few | TRBV28 | CASSWTSREQFF | TGTGCCAGCAGTTGGACTAGCCGTGAGCAGTTCTTC
NA | 13 | TRBJ2-2 | NA | TRBV7-9 | CASSQLSTGELFF | TGTGCCAGCAGCCAACTTAGTACCGGGGAGCTGTTTTTT
NA | 15 | TRBJ2-3 | NA | TRBV7-2 | CASSTYSGLTDTQYF | TGTGCCAGCAGCACGTATAGCGGACTCACAGATACGCAGTATTTT
NA | 13 | TRBJ2-5 | NA | TRBV10-2 | CASSDFREETQYF | TGCGCCAGCAGTGACTTCAGGGAAGAGACCCAGTACTTC
NA | 16 | TRBJ2-7 | NA | TRBV7-9 | CASSPPTGGGGYEQYF | TGTGCCAGCAGCCCCCCAACCGGGGGAGGGGGCTACGAGCAGTACTTC
NA | 12 | TRBJ1-5 | NA | TRBV7-6 | CATGPSGEPQHF | TGTGCCACCGGTCCCTCCGGAGAGCCCCAGCATTTT
NA | 16 | TRBJ1-2 | NA | TRBV21-1 | CASSSGTGARCYGYTF | TGTGCCAGCAGCTCCGGGACAGGGGCCCGGTGCTATGGCTACACCTTC
NA | 14 | TRBJ2-2 | NA | TRBV9 | CASSRDSVTGELFF | TGTGCCAGCAGCCGGGACTCGGTAACCGGGGAGCTGTTTTTT
NA | 14 | TRBJ2-1 | NA | TRBV14 | CASSPLGSYNEQFF | TGTGCCAGCAGCCCCCTTGGGTCCTACAATGAGCAGTTCTTC
NA | 11 | TRBJ1-1 | NA | TRBV30 | CAWSGVTEAFF | TGTGCCTGGTCAGGGGTAACTGAAGCTTTCTTT
NA | 14 | TRBJ2-1 | once | TRBV11-3 | CASSHRSRYNEQFF | TGTGCCAGCAGCCATCGGAGTAGATACAATGAGCAGTTCTTC
NA | 13 | TRBJ1-2 | NA | TRBV28 | CASTPRANYGYTF | TGTGCCAGCACCCCCAGGGCGAACTATGGCTACACCTTC
NA | 13 | TRBJ1-2 | NA | TRBV5-4 | CASSFRSNYGYTF | TGTGCCAGCAGCTTCAGGAGTAACTATGGCTACACCTTC
TRBD2 | 15 | TRBJ2-2 | NA | TRBV29-1 | CSVSGTSENTGELFF | TGCAGCGTTTCCGGGACTAGCGAGAACACCGGGGAGCTGTTTTTT
TRBD2 | 15 | TRBJ2-1 | few | TRBV19 | CASRASGSSYNEQFF | TGTGCCAGTAGGGCTAGCGGGAGTTCCTACAATGAGCAGTTCTTC
NA | 17 | TRBJ1-2 | NA | TRBV19 | CASSIVSRQRANYGYTF | TGTGCCAGTAGTATAGTATCCCGACAAAGAGCTAACTATGGCTACACCTTC
TRBD2 | 16 | TRBJ2-2 | NA | TRBV27 | CASSSSWGGNTGELFF | TGTGCCAGCAGTTCCAGTTGGGGGGGGAACACCGGGGAGCTGTTTTTT
NA | 15 | TRBJ2-3 | once | TRBV27 | CASSLEVGVADTQYF | TGTGCCAGCAGTTTAGAAGTGGGAGTCGCAGATACGCAGTATTTT
NA | 18 | TRBJ2-3 | NA | TRBV4-3 | CASSLYYYDATSTDTQYF | TGCGCCAGCAGCCTCTACTATTATGACGCCACAAGCACAGATACGCAGTATTTT
NA | 13 | TRBJ2-7 | NA | TRBV6-5 | CASRGAGSHEQYF | TGTGCCAGCCGAGGGGCAGGGTCTCACGAGCAGTACTTC
TRBD1 | 14 | TRBJ2-7 | NA | TRBV28 | CAIQMRDRVYEQYF | TGTGCCATCCAGATGCGGGACAGGGTCTACGAGCAGTACTTC
TRBD1 | 13 | TRBJ1-2 | NA | TRBV28 | CASSSGGGNGYTF | TGTGCCAGCAGCTCAGGGGGCGGGAATGGCTACACCTTC
TRBD1 | 15 | TRBJ2-5 | NA | TRBV7-8 | CASSFFRGLRETQYF | TGTGCCAGCAGCTTCTTCAGGGGGCTCCGAGAGACCCAGTACTTC
NA | 13 | TRBJ1-2 | once | TRBV28 | CASSLRQNYGYTF | TGTGCCAGCAGTTTAAGGCAGAACTATGGCTACACCTTC
NA | 14 | TRBJ2-2 | NA | TRBV27 | CASSVKTLGGELFF | TGTGCCAGCAGCGTTAAAACCTTGGGCGGGGAGCTGTTTTTT
TRBD1 | 16 | TRBJ1-6 | NA | TRBV27 | CASSVHGTGYNSPLHF | TGTGCCAGCAGTGTACACGGGACAGGGTATAATTCACCCCTCCACTTT
TRBD1 | 17 | TRBJ2-2 | NA | TRBV5-1 | CASSSYPGQGNTGELFF | TGCGCCAGCAGCTCGTACCCGGGACAGGGTAATACCGGGGAGCTGTTTTTT
NA | 13 | TRBJ2-1 | NA | TRBV6-8 | CAGSTGPWGEQFF | TGTGCCGGTTCTACGGGACCATGGGGTGAGCAGTTCTTC
NA | 14 | TRBJ2-1 | once | TRBV7-2 | CASSREPPISEQFF | TGTGCCAGCAGTCGTGAACCCCCTATTAGTGAGCAGTTCTTC
TRBD2 | 17 | TRBJ2-3 | NA | TRBV13 | CASSFPSLAGGTDTQYF | TGTGCCAGCAGCTTCCCTTCACTAGCGGGAGGGACAGATACGCAGTATTTT
TRBD2 | 19 | TRBJ2-5 | NA | TRBV2 | CASYGPGFVLAENQETQYF | TGTGCCAGCTACGGCCCCGGGTTCGTACTAGCGGAAAACCAAGAGACCCAGTACTTC